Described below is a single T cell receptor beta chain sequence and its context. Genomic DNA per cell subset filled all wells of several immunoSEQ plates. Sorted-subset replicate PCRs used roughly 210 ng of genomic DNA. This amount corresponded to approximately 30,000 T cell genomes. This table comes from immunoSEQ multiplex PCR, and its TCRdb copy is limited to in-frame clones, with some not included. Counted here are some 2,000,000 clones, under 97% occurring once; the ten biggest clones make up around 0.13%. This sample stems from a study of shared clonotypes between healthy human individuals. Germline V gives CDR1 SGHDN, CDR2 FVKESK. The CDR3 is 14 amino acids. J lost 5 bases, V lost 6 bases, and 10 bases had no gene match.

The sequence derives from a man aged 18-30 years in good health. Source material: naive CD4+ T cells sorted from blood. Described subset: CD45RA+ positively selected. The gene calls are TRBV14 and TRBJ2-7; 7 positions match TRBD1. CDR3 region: CASSRGREFHEQYF. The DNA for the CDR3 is TGTGCCAGCAGTAGGGGGCGTGAATTCCACGAGCAGTACTTC.